This T cell receptor beta chain emerged from a study of blood T cells in healthy people across ages. Study summary: About one barcoded beta molecule per two T cells came from capture by template switching.

CDR1 and CDR2 (germline): SNHLY, FYNNEI. The V and J ends lost 7 bases and 0 bases respectively, with 11 bases between them. This CDR3 is built from 14 residues. Primed by a sample-barcoded 5' primer and a J-beta primer mix, a second PCR proceeded for roughly 6 to 12 cycles. TCRdb re-called the 5' RACE reads through MiXCR, storing one row per CDR3 protein. The sample holds about 940,000 distinct CDR3 sequences, under 50% seen once. Sequenced sample: blood. The rearrangement joins TRBV2 to TRBJ2-3; a weak D match, TRBD2 (5 bases). This clonotype was sampled from a young man in good health. CDR3 region: CASNDYVSTDTQYF. The CDR3, as DNA: TGTGCCAGCAACGACTATGTTAGCACAGATACGCAGTATTTT.